The sequence of this TCR beta chain was determined in a study of blood T cell repertoires in COVID-19. Study background: Sites in the United States, Italy and Spain provided acute and convalescent COVID-19 samples. T cells, B-cell-depleted T cells, or PBMCs supplied cDNA or gDNA.

As originally analysed: Reference gene primer amplification gave nucleated cell count estimates. Using immunoSEQ multiplex PCR, the repertoire was profiled, and TCRdb retains in-frame clones only, with some absent. For V, J and clone size, that table is used; D and trimming come from the DNA. The repertoire holds around 64,000 clones, 91% seen once, with roughly 8.1% in the top ten. The CDR3 length is 16 residues. V was clipped by 0 bases and J by 4 bases; unmatched bases: 3. Germline V lookup: CDR1 SGHVS, CDR2 FQNEAQ. The receptor was derived from a human donor in a cohort sampled during active COVID-19. The chain combines TRBV7-8 with TRBJ2-1; TRBD2 matches at 10 bases. Sequenced: peripheral blood. CDR3 sequence reads: CASSLAGLATYNEQFF. Written as DNA, the CDR3 is TGTGCCAGCAGCTTAGCGGGACTAGCGACTTACAATGAGCAGTTCTTC. The full variable domain, its missing parts supplied by reference TRBV7-8 and TRBJ2-1, is GAGVSQSPRYKVAKRGQDVALRCDPISGHVSLFWYQQALGQGPEFLTYFQNEAQLDKSGLPSDRFFAERPEGSVSTLKIQRTQQEDSAVYLCASSLAGLATYNEQFFGPGTRLTVL.